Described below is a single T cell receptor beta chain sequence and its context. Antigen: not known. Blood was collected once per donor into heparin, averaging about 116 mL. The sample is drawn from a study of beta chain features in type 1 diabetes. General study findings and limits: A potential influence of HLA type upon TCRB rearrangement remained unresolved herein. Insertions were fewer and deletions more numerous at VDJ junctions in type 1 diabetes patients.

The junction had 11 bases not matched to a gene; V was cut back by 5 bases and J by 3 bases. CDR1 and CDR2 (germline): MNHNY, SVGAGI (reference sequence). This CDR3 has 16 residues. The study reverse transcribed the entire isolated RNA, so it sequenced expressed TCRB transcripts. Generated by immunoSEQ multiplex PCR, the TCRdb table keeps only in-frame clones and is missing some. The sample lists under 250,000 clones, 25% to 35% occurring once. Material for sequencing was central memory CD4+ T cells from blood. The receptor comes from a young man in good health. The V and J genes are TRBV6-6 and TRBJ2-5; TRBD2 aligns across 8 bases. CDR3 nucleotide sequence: TGTGCCAGCAGTCCCGGGTGGGGTAGCGGGGAAGAGACCCAGTACTTC. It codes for CASSPGWGSGEETQYF.